The 13 T cell receptor beta chains presented below share a single source sample, sequenced in a study of T-cell memory formation after mild COVID-19. A single record per CDR3 protein comes from TCRdb applying MiXCR to the 5' RACE reads. This sample has almost 550,000 distinct CDR3 sequences, with roughly 22% found just once. The sequenced sample was PBMCs or a T cell subset sorted from them (not recorded which). The origin of the receptors is an adult woman who had mild COVID-19 (a few samples of this study predate the infection). Cell type and time point are not known.

A note on this clonotype: The junction shows a germline mismatch at one end, possibly a read error. The chain is built from TRBV7-2 and TRBJ2-5; the match to TRBD1 covers 7 bases. Germline CDR1 reads SGHTA; CDR2 reads FQGNSA. The CDR3 has 14 amino acids. The CDR3 sequence is CASRLGRGPETQYF. The CDR3 DNA reads TGTGCCAGCCGCTTAGGAAGGGGGCCAGAGACCCAGTACTTC.

This clonotype was counted a few times. J is TRBJ2-1 and V is TRBV25-1; 8 bases map to TRBD1. Germline V gives CDR1 MGHDK, CDR2 SYGVNS. With V trimmed by 3 bases and J by 5 bases, 9 bases remained unmatched. The CDR3 has 16 amino acids. The CDR3 loop reads CASSDRDRTFNNEQFF. CDR3 DNA: TGTGCCAGCAGTGACCGGGACAGGACCTTTAACAATGAGCAGTTCTTC.

This clonotype was seen a handful of times. The gene calls are TRBV5-1 and TRBJ2-1, with 10 bases matching TRBD2. The CDR3 has 18 amino acids. Germline trimming cut 3 bases from V and 15 bases from J; bases unmatched to any gene: 24. From germline, CDR1 is SGHRS and CDR2 YFSETQ. This chain's CDR3 is CASSYDTNSDLAGDARFF. The CDR3 DNA reads TGCGCCAGCAGCTACGACACGAACTCTGACCTAGCGGGGGATGCTCGGTTCTTC.

In DNA form, the CDR3 reads TGTGCCAGCAGTTGGGGTCAGGGGATTGAAGCTTTCTTT. Translating it yields CASSWGQGIEAFF. The gene calls are TRBV12-3 or TRBV12-4 and TRBJ1-1; TRBD1 might be the D (6 bases). With 4 bases removed from V and 7 bases from J, the gap between germline ends came to 13 bases. The CDR3 is 13 amino acids.

The CDR3 DNA reads TGTGCCAGCAGCACTACGGGTGGAGGGGCTGAAGCTTTCTTT. This sequence encodes CASSTTGGGAEAFF. The gene calls are TRBV5-5 and TRBJ1-1, with D perhaps TRBD1 (5 bases). The CDR3 has 14 amino acids. The V and J ends lost 4 bases and 6 bases respectively, with 16 bases between them. CDR1 and CDR2 (germline): SGHKS, YYEKEE (reference sequence).

The genes are TRBV30 and TRBJ2-1; 14 bases align to TRBD2. CDR3 length: 12 residues. From germline, CDR1 is GTSNPN and CDR2 SVGIG (reference sequence). With 8 bases clipped from V and 6 bases from J, the junction kept 0 bases outside the gene matches. CDR3 nucleotide sequence: TGTGCCGGGACTAGCGGGAGCAATGAGCAGTTCTTC. Translation gives CAGTSGSNEQFF.

This chain links TRBV29-1 with TRBJ2-1, with TRBD2 as a possible D gene (6 bases). CDR3 length: 13 amino acids. The ends were cut back, 4 bases at V and 10 bases at J, with 17 bases in the middle. Germline CDR1 and CDR2: SQVTM and ANQGSEA. The CDR3 protein is CSVGGGLVLEQFF. DNA of the CDR3: TGCAGCGTTGGCGGAGGGCTAGTATTGGAGCAGTTCTTC.

The gene calls are TRBV6-2 or TRBV6-3 and TRBJ2-6; a possible D gene is TRBD2 (6 bases). Germline V gene data show CDR1 as MNHEY and CDR2 as SVGEGT. The ends were cut back, 8 bases at V and 3 bases at J, with 14 bases in the middle. The CDR3 runs to 15 residues. In DNA form, the CDR3 reads TGTGCCAGCCATGGAGGGAGCTTTGGGGCCAACGTCCTGACTTTC. Its protein is CASHGGSFGANVLTF.

This clonotype was recorded a few times. One end of the junction is discordant with germline, which a read error may explain. The V and J genes are TRBV12-3 or TRBV12-4 and TRBJ2-7, with D perhaps TRBD2 (6 bases). CDR3 length equals 13 residues. CDR3 bases: TGTGCCAGCAGCCCCCGGGGAAGCGGGCTTATGCGCTTC. It translates to CASSPRGSGLMRF.

The sample holds a few counts of this clonotype. The gene calls are TRBV18 and TRBJ2-1; D is possibly TRBD1 (6 bases). The V end lost 6 bases, the J end lost 5 bases, and 26 bases lay between the germline ends. Germline values: CDR1 KGHSH, CDR2 LQKENI. The CDR3 covers 18 residues. DNA of the CDR3: TGTGCCAGCTCGCACCGGCTTATAAACAGGGCAGGGGACAATGAGCAGTTCTTC. Residues: CASSHRLINRAGDNEQFF.

In this sample, this clonotype turned up a few times. V gene TRBV5-1 combines with J gene TRBJ2-3, with D perhaps matching TRBD2 (6 bases). This CDR3 region has 16 residues. Germline V CDR1 and CDR2: SGHRS, YFSETQ. Trimming pared 0 bases from V and 2 bases from J, leaving 13 bases between. The CDR3 loop reads CASSLGERAITDTQYF. DNA of the CDR3: TGCGCCAGCAGCTTGGGGGAGCGGGCCATCACAGATACGCAGTATTTT.

The genes are TRBV9 and TRBJ2-7; D possibly corresponds to TRBD2 (5 bases). V was clipped by 0 bases and J by 3 bases, with 10 bases between them. CDR3 length equals 14 residues. Germline CDR1 SGDLS, CDR2 YYNGEE. The CDR3 DNA reads as TGTGCCAGCAGCGTAGAGGCGGGTGTCTACGAGCAGTACTTC. It yields the protein CASSVEAGVYEQYF. The full variable domain, completed using reference TRBV9 and TRBJ2-7, is DSGVTQTPKHLITATGQRVTLRCSPRSGDLSVYWYQQSLDQGLQFLIQYYNGEERAKGNILERFSAQQFPDLHSELNLSSLELGDSALYFCASSVEAGVYEQYFGPGTRLTVT.

The J gene is TRBJ1-1, the V gene TRBV6-5, with D unresolved. This CDR3 has 13 residues. Germline V gives CDR1 MNHEY, CDR2 SVGAGI. Deletions cut 7 bases from V and 4 bases from J, with 13 bases between. CDR3: CASIRVGGTEAFF. DNA for the CDR3: TGTGCCAGCATTAGGGTAGGCGGCACTGAAGCTTTCTTT.